What follows describes a single T cell receptor (beta chain). The sample comes from a study of shared clonotypes between healthy human individuals. Data came from immunoSEQ multiplex PCR; TCRdb stores just in-frame clones and leaves some out. The sample has approximately 100,000 clones, around 65% seen once. CD8 memory cells included CD45RO+ cells plus CCR7-negative CD45RA+ TemRA cells. The CDR3 is 12 amino acids. Germline V gene sequence: CDR1 GTSNPN, CDR2 SVGIG (reference sequence). Trimming removed 2 bases at V and 7 bases at J, with 11 bases between. The clonotype was recovered from a woman under 40 in good health. Sequencing used memory CD8+ T cells sorted from blood. Subset denoted: CD45RO+ cells pooled with CCR7-negative TemRA cells. The rearrangement joins TRBV30 to TRBJ1-1; unclear D gene. For the CDR3, the DNA is TGTGCCTGGAGTCCCCTCGGAGGTGAAGCTTTCTTT. Translating gives CAWSPLGGEAFF.